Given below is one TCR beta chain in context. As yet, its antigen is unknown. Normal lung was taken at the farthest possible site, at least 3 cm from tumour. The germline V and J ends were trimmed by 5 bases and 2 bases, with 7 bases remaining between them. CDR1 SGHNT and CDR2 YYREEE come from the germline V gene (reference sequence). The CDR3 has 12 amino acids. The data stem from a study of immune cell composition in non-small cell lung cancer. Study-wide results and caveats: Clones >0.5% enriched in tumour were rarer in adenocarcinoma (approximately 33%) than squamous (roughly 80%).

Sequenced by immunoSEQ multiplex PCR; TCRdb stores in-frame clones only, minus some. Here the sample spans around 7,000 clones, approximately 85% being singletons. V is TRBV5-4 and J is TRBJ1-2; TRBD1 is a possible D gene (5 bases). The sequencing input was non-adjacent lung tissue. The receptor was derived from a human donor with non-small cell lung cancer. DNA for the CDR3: TGTGCCAGCAGGGAGGGGAACTATGGCTACACCTTC. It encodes CASREGNYGYTF.